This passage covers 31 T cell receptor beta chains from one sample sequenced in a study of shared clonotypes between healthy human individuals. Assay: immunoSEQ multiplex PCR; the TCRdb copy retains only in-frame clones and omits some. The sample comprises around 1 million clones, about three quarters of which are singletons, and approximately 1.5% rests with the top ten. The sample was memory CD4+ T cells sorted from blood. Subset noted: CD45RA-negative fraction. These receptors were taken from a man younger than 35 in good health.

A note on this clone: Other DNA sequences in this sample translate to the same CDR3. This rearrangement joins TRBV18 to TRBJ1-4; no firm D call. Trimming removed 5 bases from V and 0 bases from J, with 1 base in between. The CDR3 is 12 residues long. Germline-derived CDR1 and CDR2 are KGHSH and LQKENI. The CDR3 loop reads CASSSTNEKLFF. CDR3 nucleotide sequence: TGTGCCAGCTCATCAACTAATGAAAAACTGTTTTTT. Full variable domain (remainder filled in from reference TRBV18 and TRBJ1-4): NAGVMQNPRHLVRRRGQEARLRCSPMKGHSHVYWYRQLPEEGLKFMVYLQKENIIDESGMPKERFSAEFPKEGPSILRIQQVVRGDSAAYFCASSSTNEKLFFGSGTQLSVL.

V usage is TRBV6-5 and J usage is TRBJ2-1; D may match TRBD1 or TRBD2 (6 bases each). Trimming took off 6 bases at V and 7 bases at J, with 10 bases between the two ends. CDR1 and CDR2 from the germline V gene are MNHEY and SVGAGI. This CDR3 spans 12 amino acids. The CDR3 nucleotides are TGTGCCAGCAGCCAGGGGAGGAATGAGCAGTTCTTC. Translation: CASSQGRNEQFF.

CDR3 amino acids: CAWRVGQKNIQYF. The CDR3 DNA reads as TGTGCCTGGAGGGTGGGACAGAAAAACATTCAGTACTTC. The chain carries TRBV30 and TRBJ2-4, with 7 positions matching TRBD1. Trimming removed 3 bases from V and 4 bases from J; junction bases left unmatched: 3. The CDR3 spans 13 residues. Germline V gives CDR1 GTSNPN, CDR2 SVGIG (reference sequence).

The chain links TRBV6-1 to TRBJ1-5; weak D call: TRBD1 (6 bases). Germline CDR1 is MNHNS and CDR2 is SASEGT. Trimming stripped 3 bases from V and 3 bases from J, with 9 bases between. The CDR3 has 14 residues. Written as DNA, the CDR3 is TGTGCCAGCAGTGAGGGGGCCCCCAATCAGCCCCAGCATTTT. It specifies CASSEGAPNQPQHF.

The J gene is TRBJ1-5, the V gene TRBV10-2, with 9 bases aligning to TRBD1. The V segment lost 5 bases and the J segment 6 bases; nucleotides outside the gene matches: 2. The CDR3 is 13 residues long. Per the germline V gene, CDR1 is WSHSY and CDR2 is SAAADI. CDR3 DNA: TGCGCCAGCAGTACGGACAGGGGTCAGCCCCAGCATTTT. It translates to CASSTDRGQPQHF.

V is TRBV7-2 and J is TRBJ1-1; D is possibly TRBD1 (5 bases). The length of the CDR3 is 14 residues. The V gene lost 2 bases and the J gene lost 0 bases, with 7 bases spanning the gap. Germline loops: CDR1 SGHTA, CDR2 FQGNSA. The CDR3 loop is CASSLSGMNTEAFF. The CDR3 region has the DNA TGTGCCAGCAGCTTATCAGGGATGAACACTGAAGCTTTCTTT. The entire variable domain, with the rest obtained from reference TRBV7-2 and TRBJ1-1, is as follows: GAGVSQSPSNKVTEKGKDVELRCDPISGHTALYWYRQSLGQGLEFLIYFQGNSAPDKSGLPSDRFSAERTGGSVSTLTIQRTQQEDSAVYLCASSLSGMNTEAFFGQGTRLTVV.

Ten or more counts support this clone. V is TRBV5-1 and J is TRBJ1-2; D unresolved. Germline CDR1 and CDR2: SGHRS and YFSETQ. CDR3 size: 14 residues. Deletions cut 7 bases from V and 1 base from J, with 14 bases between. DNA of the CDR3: TGCGCCAGCCGGCAGATGGCGGATAACTATGGCTACACCTTC. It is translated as CASRQMADNYGYTF.

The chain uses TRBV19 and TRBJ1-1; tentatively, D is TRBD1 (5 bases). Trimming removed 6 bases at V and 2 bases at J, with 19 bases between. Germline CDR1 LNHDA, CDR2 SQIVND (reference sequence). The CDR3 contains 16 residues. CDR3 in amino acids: CASSSDSGPRNTEAFF. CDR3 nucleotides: TGTGCCAGTAGCTCCGACAGTGGGCCCCGTAACACTGAAGCTTTCTTT.

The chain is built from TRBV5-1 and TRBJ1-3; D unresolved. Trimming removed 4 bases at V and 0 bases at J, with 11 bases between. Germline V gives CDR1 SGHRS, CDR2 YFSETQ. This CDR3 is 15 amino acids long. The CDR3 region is CASSPDASSGNTIYF. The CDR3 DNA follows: TGCGCCAGCAGCCCGGACGCCTCCTCTGGAAACACCATATATTTT.

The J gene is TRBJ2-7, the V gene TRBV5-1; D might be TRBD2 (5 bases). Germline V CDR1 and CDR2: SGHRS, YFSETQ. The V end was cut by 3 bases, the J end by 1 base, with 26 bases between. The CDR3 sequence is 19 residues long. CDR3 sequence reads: CASSSPRLAQPKQSYEQYF. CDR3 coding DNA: TGCGCCAGCAGCTCCCCTCGGCTAGCCCAACCAAAGCAATCCTACGAGCAGTACTTC.

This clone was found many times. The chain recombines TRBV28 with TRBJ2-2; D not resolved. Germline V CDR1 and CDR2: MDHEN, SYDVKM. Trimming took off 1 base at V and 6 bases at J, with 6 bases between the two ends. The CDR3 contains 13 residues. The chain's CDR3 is CASSLLQSGELFF. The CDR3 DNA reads TGTGCCAGCAGTTTATTACAGTCCGGGGAGCTGTTTTTT.

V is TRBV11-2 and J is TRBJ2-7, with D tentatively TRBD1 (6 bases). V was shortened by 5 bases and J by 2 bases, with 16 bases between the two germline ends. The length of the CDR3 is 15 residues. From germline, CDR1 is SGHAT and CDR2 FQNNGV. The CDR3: CASSPQGMAAYEQYF. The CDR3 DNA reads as TGTGCCAGCAGCCCACAGGGAATGGCGGCCTACGAGCAGTACTTC.

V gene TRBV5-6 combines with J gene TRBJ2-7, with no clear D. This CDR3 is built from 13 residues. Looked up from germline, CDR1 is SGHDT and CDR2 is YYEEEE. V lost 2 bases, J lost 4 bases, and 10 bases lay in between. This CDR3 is CASSFALNYEQYF. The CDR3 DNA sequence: TGTGCCAGCAGCTTTGCCCTAAATTACGAGCAGTACTTC.

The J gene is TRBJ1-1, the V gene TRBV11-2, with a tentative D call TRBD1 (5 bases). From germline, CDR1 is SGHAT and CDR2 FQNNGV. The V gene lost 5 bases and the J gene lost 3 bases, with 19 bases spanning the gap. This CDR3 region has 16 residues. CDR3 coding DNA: TGTGCCAGCAGCCGTTCGGCTGACAGTTGGCACACTGAAGCTTTCTTT. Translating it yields CASSRSADSWHTEAFF.

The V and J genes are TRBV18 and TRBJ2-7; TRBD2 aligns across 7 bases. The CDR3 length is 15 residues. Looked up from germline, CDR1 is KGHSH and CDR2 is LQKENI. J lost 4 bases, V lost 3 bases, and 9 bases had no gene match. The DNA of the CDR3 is TGTGCCAGCTCACCCCTGGCTAGCGGACAATACGAGCAGTACTTC. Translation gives CASSPLASGQYEQYF.

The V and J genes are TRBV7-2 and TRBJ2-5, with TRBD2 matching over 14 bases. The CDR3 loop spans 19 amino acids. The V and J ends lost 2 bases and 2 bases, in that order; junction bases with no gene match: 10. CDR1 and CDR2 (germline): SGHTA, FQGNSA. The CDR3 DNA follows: TGTGCCAGCAGCTTAAACCTCCTTGGACTAGCGGGAGGACAAGAGACCCAGTACTTC. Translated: CASSLNLLGLAGGQETQYF.

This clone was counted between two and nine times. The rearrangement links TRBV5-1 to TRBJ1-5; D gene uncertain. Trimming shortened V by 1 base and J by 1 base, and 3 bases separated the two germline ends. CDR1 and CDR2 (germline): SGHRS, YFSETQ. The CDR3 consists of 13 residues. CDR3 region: CASSLFSNQPQHF. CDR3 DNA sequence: TGCGCCAGCAGCTTGTTCAGCAATCAGCCCCAGCATTTT.

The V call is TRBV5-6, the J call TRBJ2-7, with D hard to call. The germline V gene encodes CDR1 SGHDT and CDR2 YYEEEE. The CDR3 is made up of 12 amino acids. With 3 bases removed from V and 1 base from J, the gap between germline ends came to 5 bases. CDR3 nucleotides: TGTGCCAGCAGCTCTCAGTCCTACGAGCAGTACTTC. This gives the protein CASSSQSYEQYF. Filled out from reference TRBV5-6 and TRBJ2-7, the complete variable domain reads DAGVTQSPTHLIKTRGQQVTLRCSPKSGHDTVSWYQQALGQGPQFIFQYYEEEERQRGNFPDRFSGHQFPNYSSELNVNALLLGDSALYLCASSSQSYEQYFGPGTRLTVT.

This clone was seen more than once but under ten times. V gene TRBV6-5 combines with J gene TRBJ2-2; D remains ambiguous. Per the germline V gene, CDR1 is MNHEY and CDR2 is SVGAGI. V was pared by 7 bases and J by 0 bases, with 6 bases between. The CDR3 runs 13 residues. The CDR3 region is CASISPNTGELFF. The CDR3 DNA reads TGTGCCAGCATATCGCCGAACACCGGGGAGCTGTTTTTT.

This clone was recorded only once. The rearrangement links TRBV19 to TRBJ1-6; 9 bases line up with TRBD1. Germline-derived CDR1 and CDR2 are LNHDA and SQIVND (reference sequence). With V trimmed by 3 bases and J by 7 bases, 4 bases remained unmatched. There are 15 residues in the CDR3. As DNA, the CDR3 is TGTGCCAGTAGTATGGGGGACAGGGTAAATTCACCCCTCCACTTT. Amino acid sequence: CASSMGDRVNSPLHF.

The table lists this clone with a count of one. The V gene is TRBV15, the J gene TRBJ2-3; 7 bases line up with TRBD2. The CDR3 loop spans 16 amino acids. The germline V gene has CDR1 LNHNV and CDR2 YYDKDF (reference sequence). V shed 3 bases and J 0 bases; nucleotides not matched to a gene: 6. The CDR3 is CATSRGGDFSTDTQYF. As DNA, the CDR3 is TGTGCCACCAGCAGGGGGGGGGACTTTAGCACAGATACGCAGTATTTT. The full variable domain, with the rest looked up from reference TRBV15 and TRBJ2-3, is DAMVIQNPRYQVTQFGKPVTLSCSQTLNHNVMYWYQQKSSQAPKLLFHYYDKDFNNEADTPDNFQSRRPNTSFCFLDIRSPGLGDTAMYLCATSRGGDFSTDTQYFGPGTRLTVL.

CDR3 sequence reads: CASRRQQGFYEQYF. The CDR3, as DNA: TGTGCCAGCCGGAGACAGCAGGGTTTCTACGAGCAGTACTTC. V usage is TRBV6-5 and J usage is TRBJ2-7; TRBD1 might be the D (5 bases). Germline V lookup: CDR1 MNHEY, CDR2 SVGAGI. Trimming removed 8 bases at V and 3 bases at J, with 17 bases between. CDR3 length equals 14 residues.

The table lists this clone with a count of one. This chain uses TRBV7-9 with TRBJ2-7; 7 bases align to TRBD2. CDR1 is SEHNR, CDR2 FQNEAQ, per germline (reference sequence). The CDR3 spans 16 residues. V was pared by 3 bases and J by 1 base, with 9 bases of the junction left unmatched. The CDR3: CASSLGGAGDSYEQYF. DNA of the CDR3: TGTGCCAGCAGCTTGGGTGGGGCGGGAGATTCCTACGAGCAGTACTTC.

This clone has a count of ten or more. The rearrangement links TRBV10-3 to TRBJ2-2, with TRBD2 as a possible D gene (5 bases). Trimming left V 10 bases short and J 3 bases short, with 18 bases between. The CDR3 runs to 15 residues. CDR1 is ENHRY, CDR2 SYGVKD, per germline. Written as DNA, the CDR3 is TGTGCCACCCGGGAATTAAGCGGATACACCGGGGAGCTGTTTTTT. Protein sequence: CATRELSGYTGELFF.

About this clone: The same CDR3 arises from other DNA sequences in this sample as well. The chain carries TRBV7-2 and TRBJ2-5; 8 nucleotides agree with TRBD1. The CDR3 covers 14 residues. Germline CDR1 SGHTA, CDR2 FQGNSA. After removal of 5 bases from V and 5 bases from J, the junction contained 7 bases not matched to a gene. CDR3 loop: CASSPQGGLETQYF. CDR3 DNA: TGTGCCAGCAGCCCACAGGGGGGATTGGAGACCCAGTACTTC.

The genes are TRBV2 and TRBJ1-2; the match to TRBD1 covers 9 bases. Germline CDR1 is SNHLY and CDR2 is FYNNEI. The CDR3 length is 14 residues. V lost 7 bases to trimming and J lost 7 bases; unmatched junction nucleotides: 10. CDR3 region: CASTGGTGRSGYTF. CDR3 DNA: TGTGCCAGCACCGGGGGGACAGGGAGGAGTGGCTACACCTTC. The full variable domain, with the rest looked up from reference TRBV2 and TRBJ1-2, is EPEVTQTPSHQVTQMGQEVILRCVPISNHLYFYWYRQILGQKVEFLVSFYNNEISEKSEIFDDQFSVERPDGSNFTLKIRSTKLEDSAMYFCASTGGTGRSGYTFGSGTRLTVV.

The CDR3 DNA reads TGCGCCAGCAGCCAAGAGTGGGTAGGACTAGCGGGCGGTGAGCAGTTCTTC. Protein: CASSQEWVGLAGGEQFF. This chain uses TRBV4-3 with TRBJ2-1, with 11 bases lining up with TRBD2. V was clipped by 0 bases and J by 9 bases; unmatched bases: 10. The CDR3 runs 17 residues. The germline CDR1 and CDR2 sequences are LGHNA and YSLEER.

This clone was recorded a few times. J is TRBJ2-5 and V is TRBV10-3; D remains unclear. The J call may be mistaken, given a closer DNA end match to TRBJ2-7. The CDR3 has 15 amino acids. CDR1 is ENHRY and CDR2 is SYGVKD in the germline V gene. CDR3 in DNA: TGTGCCATCAGTGAGTCGGTAGCCGCTTCCTACGAGCAGTACTTC. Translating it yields CAISESVAASYEQYF.

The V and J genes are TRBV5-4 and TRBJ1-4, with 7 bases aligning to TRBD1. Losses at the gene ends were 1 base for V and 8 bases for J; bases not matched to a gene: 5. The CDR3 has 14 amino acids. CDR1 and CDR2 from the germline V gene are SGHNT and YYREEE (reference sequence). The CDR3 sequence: CASSLTGVGEKLFF. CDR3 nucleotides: TGTGCCAGCAGCTTGACAGGGGTTGGGGAAAAACTGTTTTTT.

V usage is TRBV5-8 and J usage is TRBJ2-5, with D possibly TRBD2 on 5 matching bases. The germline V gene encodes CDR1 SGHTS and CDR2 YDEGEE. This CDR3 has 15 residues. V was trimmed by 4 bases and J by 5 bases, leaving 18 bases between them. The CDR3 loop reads CASSPRATGPETQYF. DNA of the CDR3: TGTGCCAGCAGCCCGAGGGCAACGGGCCCGGAGACCCAGTACTTC.

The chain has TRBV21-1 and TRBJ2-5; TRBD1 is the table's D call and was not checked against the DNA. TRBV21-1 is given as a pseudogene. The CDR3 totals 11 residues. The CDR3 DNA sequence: TGTGCCAGCAGCAAAGGCTGGGCCCGGTACTTC. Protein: CASSKGWARYF.